These T cell receptor beta chains were read from a single sample in a study of cytomegalovirus exposure and HLA in healthy donors. The method was immunoSEQ multiplex PCR; TCRdb's version includes in-frame clones alone and lacks a portion of them. The repertoire holds 150,000 to 200,000 clones, with about 85% as singletons. Sequencing was performed on PBMCs. The receptor source for this set is a man aged 18 to 29 in good health and CMV-seropositive. CDR3s include the opening cysteine and the closing phenylalanine or tryptophan. The order of the fields is V gene, D gene, clone size, J gene, CDR3 protein, CDR3 DNA. The D gene is left open where the match is weak. For some rows the clone size is stated as once, few or many, or as a class when expanded; others skip it.

TRBV11-2,TRBD2,once,TRBJ2-7,CASSLDLAGGAYEQYF,TGTGCCAGCAGCTTAGATTTAGCGGGGGGAGCCTACGAGCAGTACTTC
TRBV5-1,TRBD1,NA,TRBJ2-2,CASSPDRANTGELFF,TGCGCCAGCAGCCCCGACAGGGCGAACACCGGGGAGCTGTTTTTT
TRBV7-2,TRBD1,NA,TRBJ1-2,CASSLNRGEAGYTF,TGTGCCAGCAGCCTGAACAGGGGTGAGGCTGGCTACACCTTC
TRBV7-3,NA,NA,TRBJ2-6,CASSPRSSGANVLTF,TGTGCCAGCAGCCCCCGGAGCTCTGGGGCCAACGTCCTGACTTTC
TRBV25-1,NA,NA,TRBJ2-3,CANGEEDTQYF,TGTGCCAACGGCGAGGAAGATACGCAGTATTTT
TRBV4-1,TRBD1,NA,TRBJ1-2,CASSHPGQGDQGYTF,TGCGCCAGCAGCCACCCGGGACAGGGGGATCAAGGCTACACCTTC
TRBV7-2,NA,NA,TRBJ2-3,CASSLNFRGWSSTDTQYF,TGTGCCAGCAGCTTAAATTTCCGGGGTTGGAGTAGCACAGATACGCAGTATTTT
TRBV3-1/TRBV3-2,NA,NA,TRBJ2-5,CAAGETQYF,TGTGCCGCCGGAGAGACCCAGTACTTC
TRBV11-2,TRBD2,NA,TRBJ2-3,CASSLTGTSGGAGYF,TGTGCCAGCAGCCTGACCGGGACTAGCGGGGGGGCCGGGTATTTT
TRBV7-6,NA,NA,TRBJ2-3,CASSLAAGQGDTQYF,TGTGCCAGCAGCTTAGCAGCAGGGCAAGGAGATACGCAGTATTTT
TRBV7-2,NA,NA,TRBJ1-4,CASSRAGATNEKLFF,TGTGCCAGCAGCCGCGCAGGGGCAACTAATGAAAAACTGTTTTTT
TRBV6-7,NA,NA,TRBJ1-3,CASSPRLFGNTIYF,TGTGCCAGCAGCCCCAGGCTCTTCGGAAACACCATATATTTT
TRBV6-4,NA,NA,TRBJ1-6,CASSTEAFNSPLHF,TGTGCCAGCAGTACCGAGGCCTTTAATTCACCCCTCCACTTT
TRBV4-1,NA,NA,TRBJ1-6,CASSRPGGDNSPLHF,TGCGCCAGCAGCCGGCCGGGGGGGGACAATTCACCCCTCCACTTT
TRBV29-1,NA,NA,TRBJ1-5,CSVPLTDNQPQHF,TGCAGCGTTCCCTTGACAGACAATCAGCCCCAGCATTTT
TRBV7-9,NA,NA,TRBJ1-2,CASSSAPGYGYTF,TGTGCCAGCAGCTCCGCCCCGGGGTATGGCTACACCTTC
TRBV23-1,TRBD1,NA,TRBJ2-5,CASSPVGQAQETQYF,TGCGCCAGCAGTCCTGTGGGACAGGCTCAAGAGACCCAGTACTTC
TRBV6-5,TRBD1,NA,TRBJ1-1,CASSAGTGVSTEAFF,TGTGCCAGCAGTGCCGGGACAGGGGTTTCCACTGAAGCTTTCTTT
TRBV19,TRBD1,NA,TRBJ2-1,CASTLTGRSNEQFF,TGTGCCAGTACCCTGACAGGGCGAAGCAATGAGCAGTTCTTC
TRBV10-3,NA,few,TRBJ1-3,CAIRAGPSGNTIYF,TGTGCCATCAGGGCAGGGCCCTCTGGAAACACCATATATTTT
TRBV7-3,TRBD2,NA,TRBJ2-2,CASSLTSGIGELFF,TGTGCCAGCAGCTTAACTAGCGGGATCGGGGAGCTGTTTTTT
TRBV2,NA,NA,TRBJ1-1,CASSEEVRTEAFF,TGTGCCAGCAGTGAGGAGGTGAGGACTGAAGCTTTCTTT
TRBV29-1,NA,NA,TRBJ2-3,CSVARLASTDTQYF,TGCAGCGTAGCCCGACTGGCTAGCACAGATACGCAGTATTTT
TRBV9,TRBD1,NA,TRBJ1-2,CASSIQQGLKGGYTF,TGTGCCAGCAGCATACAACAGGGGCTAAAAGGTGGCTACACCTTC
TRBV5-1,NA,NA,TRBJ1-1,CASSGAGGSGMNTEAFF,TGCGCCAGCAGCGGGGCAGGAGGGAGTGGAATGAACACTGAAGCTTTCTTT
TRBV12-5,TRBD1,NA,TRBJ1-5,CASGLVPKQGVGGSSNQPQHF,TGTGCTAGTGGTTTGGTCCCAAAACAGGGGGTGGGGGGATCTAGCAATCAGCCCCAGCATTTT
TRBV4-2,NA,NA,TRBJ2-7,CASSQGRDYEQYF,TGTGCCAGCAGCCAAGGGCGGGACTACGAGCAGTACTTC
TRBV6-4,TRBD1,NA,TRBJ2-7,CASILQGYEQYF,TGTGCCAGCATCCTACAGGGGTACGAGCAGTACTTC
TRBV7-9,TRBD1,NA,TRBJ1-2,CASSPPRQGFGGYTF,TGTGCCAGCAGCCCCCCGCGACAGGGGTTCGGGGGCTACACCTTC
TRBV7-2,NA,NA,TRBJ1-4,CASSLSPATNEKLFF,TGTGCCAGCAGCTTATCCCCTGCAACTAATGAAAAACTGTTTTTT
TRBV30,TRBD2,NA,TRBJ2-3,CAWRTSGGQDTQYF,TGTGCCTGGAGGACTAGCGGGGGACAAGATACGCAGTATTTT
TRBV6-1,TRBD2,few,TRBJ2-3,CASSVLAGSGDTQYF,TGTGCCAGCAGTGTGTTAGCGGGGTCGGGAGATACGCAGTATTTT
TRBV19,TRBD1,once,TRBJ2-4,CASSIRDRGDIQYF,TGTGCCAGTAGTATCCGGGACAGGGGTGACATTCAGTACTTC